Reported below is one T cell receptor beta chain. These data come from a study of blood T cell repertoires in COVID-19. On the study more broadly: The United States, Italy and Spain provided the acute and convalescent COVID-19 samples. The analysed material was cDNA or gDNA that came from T cells, B-cell-depleted T cells, or PBMCs.

As originally analysed: Amplified reference gene primers provided the basis for estimating nucleated cell counts. The method was immunoSEQ multiplex PCR; TCRdb's version includes in-frame clones alone and lacks a portion of them. The V and J calls and clone size come from that table; D and trimming were worked out from the DNA. The repertoire has under 200,000 clones, about four fifths of them found once; the top ten carry approximately 2.5%. This CDR3 is built from 13 residues. V shed 4 bases and J 5 bases; nucleotides not matched to a gene: 2. The germline V gene has CDR1 SQVTM and CDR2 ANQGSEA. J is TRBJ1-5 and V is TRBV29-1; 10 bases match TRBD1. Sequenced: peripheral blood. The receptor was derived from a human donor with acute or convalescent COVID-19. The donor label of this sample is uncertain. CDR3 sequence: CSVGGQGYQPQHF. The CDR3 nucleotides are TGCAGCGTTGGGGGACAGGGGTATCAGCCCCAGCATTTT.